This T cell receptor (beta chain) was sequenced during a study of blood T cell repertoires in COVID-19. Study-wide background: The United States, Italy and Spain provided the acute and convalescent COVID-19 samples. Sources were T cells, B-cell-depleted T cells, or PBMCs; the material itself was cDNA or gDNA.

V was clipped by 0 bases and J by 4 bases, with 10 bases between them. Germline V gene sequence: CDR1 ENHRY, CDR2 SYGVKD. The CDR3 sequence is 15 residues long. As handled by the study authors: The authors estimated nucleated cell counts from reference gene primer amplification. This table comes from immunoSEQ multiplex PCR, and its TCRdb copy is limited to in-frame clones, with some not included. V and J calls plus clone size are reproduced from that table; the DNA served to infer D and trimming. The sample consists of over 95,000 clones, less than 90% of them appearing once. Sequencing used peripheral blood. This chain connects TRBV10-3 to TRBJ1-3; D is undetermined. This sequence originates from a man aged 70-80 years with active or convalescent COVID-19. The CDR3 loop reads CAISESGGSGNTIYF. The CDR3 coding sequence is TGTGCCATCAGTGAGTCCGGAGGGTCAGGAAACACCATATATTTT.